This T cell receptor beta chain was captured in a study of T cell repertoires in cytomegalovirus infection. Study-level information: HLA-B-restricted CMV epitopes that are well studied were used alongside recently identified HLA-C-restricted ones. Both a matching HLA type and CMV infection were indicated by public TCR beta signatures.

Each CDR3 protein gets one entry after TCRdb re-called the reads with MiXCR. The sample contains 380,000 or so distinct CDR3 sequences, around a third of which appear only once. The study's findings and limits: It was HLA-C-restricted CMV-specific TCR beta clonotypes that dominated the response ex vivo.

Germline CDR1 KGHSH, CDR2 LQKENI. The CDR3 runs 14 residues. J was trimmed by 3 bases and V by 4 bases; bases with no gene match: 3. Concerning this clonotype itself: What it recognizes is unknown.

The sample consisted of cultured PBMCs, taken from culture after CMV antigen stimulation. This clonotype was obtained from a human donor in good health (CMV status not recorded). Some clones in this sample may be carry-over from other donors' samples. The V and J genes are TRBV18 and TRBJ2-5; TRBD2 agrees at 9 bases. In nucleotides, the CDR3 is TGTGCCAGCTCACGGACTAGCGACGAAGAGACCCAGTACTTC. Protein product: CASSRTSDEETQYF. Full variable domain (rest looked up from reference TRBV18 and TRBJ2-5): NAGVMQNPRHLVRRRGQEARLRCSPMKGHSHVYWYRQLPEEGLKFMVYLQKENIIDESGMPKERFSAEFPKEGPSILRIQQVVRGDSAAYFCASSRTSDEETQYFGPGTRLLVL.